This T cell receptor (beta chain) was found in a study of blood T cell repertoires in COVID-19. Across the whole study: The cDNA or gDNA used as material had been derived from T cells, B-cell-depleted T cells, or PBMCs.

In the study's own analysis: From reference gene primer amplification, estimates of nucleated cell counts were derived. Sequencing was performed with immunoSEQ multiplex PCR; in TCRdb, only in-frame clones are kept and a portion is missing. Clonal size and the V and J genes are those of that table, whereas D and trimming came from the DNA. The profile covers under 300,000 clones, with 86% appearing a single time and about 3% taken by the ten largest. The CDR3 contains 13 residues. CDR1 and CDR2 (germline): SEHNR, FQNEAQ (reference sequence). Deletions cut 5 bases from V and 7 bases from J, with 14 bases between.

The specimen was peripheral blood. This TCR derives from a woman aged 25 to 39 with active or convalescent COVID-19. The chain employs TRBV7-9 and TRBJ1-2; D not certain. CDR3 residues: CASSPEAGIGYTF. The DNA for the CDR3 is TGTGCCAGCAGCCCAGAGGCGGGGATTGGCTACACCTTC.